Following are 3 T cell receptor beta chains from one sample sequenced in a study of response to subunit inactivated influenza vaccine. TCRdb reanalysed the RT-PCR reads using MiXCR and keeps one entry per CDR3 protein. The sample has about 480,000 distinct CDR3 sequences, about 25% seen once. Here the sequenced sample was CD4+ T cells sorted from PBMCs, taken roughly 5 days after vaccination. The source of these receptors is a man between 45 and 60 years old who received an inactivated influenza vaccine.

This clonotype was counted between two and nine times. This chain links TRBV4-2 with TRBJ2-7; 9 positions agree with TRBD1. V shed 1 base and J 2 bases; nucleotides not matched to a gene: 3. Germline loops: CDR1 LGHNA, CDR2 YNFKEQ. The CDR3 spans 15 residues. CDR3 region: CASSQAGTGTYEQYF. The DNA for the CDR3 is TGTGCCAGCAGCCAAGCCGGGACAGGGACCTACGAGCAGTACTTC.

This clonotype was seen only a few times. The V call is TRBV7-2, the J call TRBJ1-1; 9 positions match TRBD1. V lost 1 base, J lost 8 bases, and 8 bases stayed unmatched. Germline CDR1 is SGHTA and CDR2 is FQGNSA. The CDR3 extends over 15 amino acids. The CDR3 loop is CASSLDSDRGKEAFF. In DNA, the CDR3 is TGTGCCAGCAGCTTAGATTCTGACAGGGGGAAGGAAGCTTTCTTT.

This clonotype occurred a few times. V usage is TRBV4-1 and J usage is TRBJ2-2; D might be TRBD1 (6 bases). V was clipped by 0 bases and J by 0 bases, with 20 bases between them. The germline V gene encodes CDR1 MGHRA and CDR2 YSYEKL. The CDR3 runs to 20 residues. The CDR3 DNA follows: TGCGCCAGCAGCCAAGATTTGGTTGGGACAACTGGTGCGAACACCGGGGAGCTGTTTTTT. This encodes CASSQDLVGTTGANTGELFF.